These T cell receptor beta chains were read from a single sample in a study of blood T cell repertoires in COVID-19. Assay used: immunoSEQ multiplex PCR; TCRdb lists only in-frame clones, some missing. The sample comprises 180,000 or so clones, over 65% of which are singletons, and about 18% rests with the top ten. Input material: peripheral blood. These receptors were obtained from a person aged 65-85 years with COVID-19, enrolled during active disease. CDR3s include the opening cysteine and the closing phenylalanine or tryptophan. Each record gives: J gene, clone size, D gene, V gene, CDR3 protein, CDR3 DNA. The D gene is left open where the match is weak. Size tells how often a clone was seen (once, few, many) or the class of an expanded clone, and some rows leave it out.

TRBJ2-5 NA NA TRBV29-1 CSGKAGQETQYF TGCAGCGGGAAAGCGGGTCAAGAGACCCAGTACTTC
TRBJ1-1 NA NA TRBV7-2 CASSLARGVVTEAFF TGTGCCAGCAGCTTAGCACGGGGAGTGGTCACTGAAGCTTTCTTT
TRBJ1-1 few NA TRBV6-5 CASSLRGENTEAFF TGTGCCAGCAGTTTAAGGGGTGAGAACACTGAAGCTTTCTTT
TRBJ1-2 NA TRBD1 TRBV6-4 CARTRDRGLGYGYTF TGTGCCAGGACCCGGGACAGGGGCTTGGGCTATGGCTACACCTTC
TRBJ1-2 NA NA TRBV20-1 CSASKRMSNYGYTF TGCAGTGCTAGTAAGCGGATGAGTAACTATGGCTACACCTTC
TRBJ1-2 once NA TRBV7-2 CASSQGATSNYGYTF TGTGCCAGCAGCCAAGGCGCGACTTCTAACTATGGCTACACCTTC
TRBJ2-6 NA NA TRBV30 CAWSPGVGANVLTF TGTGCCTGGAGTCCGGGGGTCGGGGCCAACGTCCTGACTTTC
TRBJ1-5 NA NA TRBV25-1 CASSGKGDQPQHF TGTGCCAGCAGTGGGAAGGGAGATCAGCCCCAGCATTTT
TRBJ2-3 NA TRBD1 TRBV3-1/TRBV3-2 CASSPLKDRGVTDTQYF TGTGCCAGCAGCCCACTCAAGGACAGGGGTGTTACAGATACGCAGTATTTT
TRBJ2-7 NA TRBD1 TRBV19 CASSMGTGGYEQYF TGTGCCAGTAGTATGGGTACAGGGGGCTACGAGCAGTACTTC
TRBJ1-5 NA TRBD1 TRBV9 CASSAGQPNQPQHF TGTGCCAGCAGCGCGGGACAGCCAAATCAGCCCCAGCATTTT
TRBJ1-1 NA NA TRBV6-2/TRBV6-3 CASSYPTTVLGTEAFF TGTGCCAGCAGTTACCCGACGACAGTTCTGGGCACTGAAGCTTTCTTT
TRBJ2-3 NA NA TRBV19 CASSPGGDYTDTQYF TGTGCCAGTAGCCCTGGCGGAGACTACACAGATACGCAGTATTTT
TRBJ1-2 NA TRBD1 TRBV6-2/TRBV6-3 CASSYTVTGSYGYTF TGTGCCAGCAGTTACACCGTGACAGGGAGCTATGGCTACACCTTC
TRBJ2-4 once TRBD2 TRBV14 CASSQDWGRGGIQYF TGTGCCAGCAGCCAAGATTGGGGGAGGGGCGGCATTCAGTACTTC
TRBJ1-1 once NA TRBV6-2/TRBV6-3 CASSREGLTEAFF TGTGCCAGCAGTCGGGAAGGGTTGACAGAAGCTTTCTTT
TRBJ1-3 NA NA TRBV13 CASKPVSGNTIYF TGTGCCAGCAAACCAGTCTCTGGAAACACCATATATTTT
TRBJ1-1 NA NA TRBV28 CASSPRGLDTEAFF TGTGCCAGCAGCCCCAGGGGCTTGGACACTGAAGCTTTCTTT
TRBJ1-1 NA NA TRBV13 CASSAKVKHFKGYTEAFF TGTGCCAGCAGCGCAAAAGTAAAACACTTCAAGGGGTACACTGAAGCTTTCTTT
TRBJ2-7 NA TRBD1 TRBV28 CASSLAGGLYEQYF TGTGCCAGCAGTTTGGCAGGGGGCTTATACGAGCAGTACTTC
TRBJ1-4 NA TRBD1 TRBV7-8 CASSLVAGGGEKLFF TGTGCCAGCAGCTTAGTGGCAGGGGGCGGTGAAAAACTGTTTTTT
TRBJ1-1 NA NA TRBV11-2 CASSLVYPESAFF TGTGCCAGCAGCTTAGTTTATCCGGAGTCTGCTTTCTTT
TRBJ2-1 NA TRBD2 TRBV27 CASSPQGLAGRTRVRHEQFF TGTGCCAGCAGTCCCCAGGGACTAGCGGGAAGGACCCGGGTTAGACATGAGCAGTTCTTC
TRBJ1-3 NA NA TRBV27 CASSLSPPTGAGNTIYF TGTGCCAGCAGTTTATCGCCGCCGACTGGAGCTGGAAACACCATATATTTT
TRBJ1-6 NA NA TRBV2 CASSEGTEYSPLHF TGTGCCAGCAGTGAAGGGACAGAGTATTCACCCCTCCACTTT
TRBJ2-3 NA TRBD1 TRBV19 CASSISTGGTDTQYF TGTGCCAGTAGTATTTCGACAGGGGGCACAGATACGCAGTATTTT
TRBJ2-5 few TRBD1 TRBV19 CASSIGGGGKETQYF TGTGCCAGTAGTATAGGAGGGGGCGGAAAAGAGACCCAGTACTTC
TRBJ2-1 NA TRBD2 TRBV3-1/TRBV3-2 CASSVSGGSYNEQFF TGTGCCAGCAGCGTTAGCGGGGGCTCCTACAATGAGCAGTTCTTC